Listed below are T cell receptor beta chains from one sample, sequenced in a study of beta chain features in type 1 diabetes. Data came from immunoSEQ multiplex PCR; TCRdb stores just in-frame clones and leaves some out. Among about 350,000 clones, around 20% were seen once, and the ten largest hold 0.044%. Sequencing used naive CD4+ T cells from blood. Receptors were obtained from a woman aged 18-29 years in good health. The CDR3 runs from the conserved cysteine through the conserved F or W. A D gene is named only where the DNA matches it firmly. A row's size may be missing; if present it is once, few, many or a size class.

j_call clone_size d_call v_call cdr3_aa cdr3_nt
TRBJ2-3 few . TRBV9 CASSVGASLAASTDTQYF TGTGCCAGCAGCGTAGGAGCCAGCTTAGCGGCTAGCACAGATACGCAGTATTTT
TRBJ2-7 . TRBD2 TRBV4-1 CASSQLAGGLFVYEQYF TGCGCCAGCAGCCAACTAGCGGGAGGGCTATTTGTCTACGAGCAGTACTTC
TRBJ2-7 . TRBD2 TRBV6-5 CASSKGLRKSEQYF TGTGCCAGCAGTAAGGGACTAAGAAAATCCGAGCAGTACTTC
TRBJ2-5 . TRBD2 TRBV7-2 CASSLARTSGETQYF TGTGCCAGCAGCTTAGCCCGGACTAGCGGGGAGACCCAGTACTTC
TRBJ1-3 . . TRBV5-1 CASSLDGNGNTIYF TGCGCCAGCAGCTTGGACGGGAACGGAAACACCATATATTTT
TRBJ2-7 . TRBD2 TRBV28 CASSFRGREPSYEQYF TGTGCCAGCAGTTTTCGCGGGAGGGAACCCTCCTACGAGCAGTACTTC
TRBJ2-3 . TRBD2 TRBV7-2 CASGKGATSGHTDTQYF TGTGCCAGCGGCAAAGGGGCGACTAGCGGTCACACAGATACGCAGTATTTT
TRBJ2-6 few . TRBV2 CASSELSGANVLTF TGTGCCAGCAGTGAACTCTCTGGGGCCAACGTCCTGACTTTC
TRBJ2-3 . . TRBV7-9 CASSPQPSTDTQYF TGTGCCAGCAGCCCACAGCCTAGCACAGATACGCAGTATTTT
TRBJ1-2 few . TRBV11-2 CASSSPAKGGGYTF TGTGCCAGCAGCTCCCCAGCGAAGGGAGGTGGCTACACCTTC
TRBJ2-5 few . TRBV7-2 CASSMGLLQETQYF TGTGCCAGCAGCATGGGACTCCTCCAAGAGACCCAGTACTTC
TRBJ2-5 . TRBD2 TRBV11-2 CASSLTSGVGRTQYF TGTGCCAGCAGCTTAACTAGCGGGGTGGGTAGGACCCAGTACTTC
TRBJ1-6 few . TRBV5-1 CASSLAGRSPLHF TGCGCCAGCAGCTTGGCGGGGAGATCACCCCTCCACTTT
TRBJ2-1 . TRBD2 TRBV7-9 CASSTSGPPQDEQFF TGTGCCAGCAGCACTAGCGGGCCCCCACAGGATGAGCAGTTCTTC
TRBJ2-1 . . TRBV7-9 CASSASDEQFF TGTGCCAGCAGCGCCAGCGATGAGCAGTTCTTC